These 5 T cell receptor beta chains came from one sample sequenced in a study of OX40 agonist ivuxolimab in advanced cancers. Only in-frame clones appear in the TCRdb table, and some are missing; sequencing was by immunoSEQ multiplex PCR. The sample includes around 57,000 clones, about nine tenths seen only once; the top ten take roughly 1.2%. The material sequenced was CD4+ or CD8+ T cells sorted from blood, taken in a trial of the OX40 agonist ivuxolimab. These receptors all stem from an adult with an advanced solid tumor such as melanoma, head and neck, liver or kidney cancer.

This chain links TRBV5-1 with TRBJ1-2; 8 bases are shared with TRBD1. Germline CDR1 and CDR2: SGHRS and YFSETQ. Trimming cost V 3 bases and J 8 bases; bases outside gene matches: 6. The CDR3 spans 13 residues. The CDR3: CASSSGQGQGYTF. The CDR3 coding sequence is TGCGCCAGCAGCTCCGGACAGGGTCAAGGCTACACCTTC. The whole variable domain, remainder taken from reference TRBV5-1 and TRBJ1-2, is KAGVTQTPRYLIKTRGQQVTLSCSPISGHRSVSWYQQTPGQGLQFLFEYFSETQRNKGNFPGRFSGRQFSNSRSEMNVSTLELGDSALYLCASSSGQGQGYTFGSGTRLTVV.

This chain links TRBV21-1 with TRBJ1-5; the listed D gene, TRBD1, was not tested against the DNA. TRBV21-1 is flagged as a pseudogene. The CDR3 contains 14 residues. CDR3 DNA: TGTGCCAGCAGCAAAGCAGGGGATGATCAGCCCCAGCATTTT. Translated, it gives CASSKAGDDQPQHF.

The rearrangement links TRBV6-5 to TRBJ2-1; 8 positions match TRBD2. J was trimmed by 5 bases and V by 5 bases; bases with no gene match: 8. The length of the CDR3 is 15 residues. Germline V lookup: CDR1 MNHEY, CDR2 SVGAGI. The CDR3 DNA is TGTGCCAGCAGTCCGGGGATAGCGGGAAACAATGAGCAGTTCTTC. Its translation is CASSPGIAGNNEQFF.

J is TRBJ2-1 and V is TRBV11-2; 7 bases line up with TRBD2. Looked up from germline, CDR1 is SGHAT and CDR2 is FQNNGV. The V gene end was trimmed by 3 bases and the J gene end by 3 bases; junction bases not matched to a gene: 5. CDR3 length equals 15 residues. For the CDR3, the DNA is TGTGCCAGCAGCTTGGTGGGAGGGATCTACAATGAGCAGTTCTTC. Residues: CASSLVGGIYNEQFF.

V gene TRBV18 combines with J gene TRBJ2-5; tentatively, D is TRBD1 (5 bases). V was clipped by 7 bases and J by 2 bases, with 11 bases between them. The CDR3 totals 13 residues. The V gene's germline CDR1 is KGHSH and CDR2 LQKENI. The CDR3 loop is CASYGAGQETQYF. CDR3 DNA sequence: TGTGCCAGCTATGGGGCTGGACAAGAGACCCAGTACTTC.